This T cell receptor (beta chain) was sequenced in a study of blood T cell repertoires in COVID-19. Overall study context: T cells, B-cell-depleted T cells, or PBMCs provided the cDNA or gDNA that served as material.

This clone was found a few times. Original data processing: Amplifying reference gene primers gave estimates of nucleated cell counts. The method was immunoSEQ multiplex PCR; TCRdb's version includes in-frame clones alone and lacks a portion of them. V and J calls and clone size are copied from that table; D and trimming were computed from the DNA. Of 50,000 to 75,000 clones detected, approximately 84% appear once; the ten largest clones hold 4.5% to 5.5%. This clonotype was sampled from a man older than 75 in a cohort sampled during active COVID-19. Sequences were obtained from peripheral blood.

The CDR3 sequence: CASSSLGKGATEAFF. CDR3 DNA sequence: TGTGCCAGCAGCTCCTTAGGGAAAGGGGCCACTGAAGCTTTCTTT. J is TRBJ1-1 and V is TRBV7-2; D possibly corresponds to TRBD1 (5 bases). The CDR3 sequence is 15 residues long. CDR1 SGHTA and CDR2 FQGNSA come from the germline V gene. The V and J ends lost 4 bases and 4 bases respectively, with 16 bases between them.